This is a list of T cell receptor beta chains from one sample in a study of cytomegalovirus exposure and HLA in healthy donors. TCRdb keeps only in-frame clones here, not all; method: immunoSEQ multiplex PCR. The data show roughly 200,000 clones, with over 65% seen just once and roughly 3.6% held by the top ten. Sequenced: PBMCs. All receptors derive from a man aged 35 to 55 in good health and CMV-seropositive. Both conserved end residues are part of each CDR3. The D gene is left open where the match is weak. Expanded clones are given a class, and other clones once, few, many or no size at all.

v_gene: TRBV14
d_gene: NA
j_gene: TRBJ2-2
abundance: NA
CDR3aa: CASSPVLSNTGELFF
CDR3nt: TGTGCCAGCAGCCCCGTACTAAGCAACACCGGGGAGCTGTTTTTT

v_gene: TRBV28
d_gene: TRBD2
j_gene: TRBJ2-3
abundance: NA
CDR3aa: CASDASGRSDTQYF
CDR3nt: TGTGCCAGCGACGCTAGCGGGAGGTCAGATACGCAGTATTTT

v_gene: TRBV4-2
d_gene: NA
j_gene: TRBJ1-2
abundance: NA
CDR3aa: CASSQGDTSYGYTF
CDR3nt: TGTGCCAGCAGCCAAGGGGACACCTCATATGGCTACACCTTC

v_gene: TRBV6-5
d_gene: TRBD2
j_gene: TRBJ2-7
abundance: NA
CDR3aa: CASGGSGKYEQYF
CDR3nt: TGTGCCAGTGGGGGGAGCGGGAAATACGAGCAGTACTTC

v_gene: TRBV4-1
d_gene: NA
j_gene: TRBJ2-2
abundance: NA
CDR3aa: CASSPRGTGELFF
CDR3nt: TGCGCCAGCAGCCCCCGGGGCACCGGGGAGCTGTTTTTT

v_gene: TRBV7-3
d_gene: NA
j_gene: TRBJ1-1
abundance: NA
CDR3aa: CASSLKRGTEAFF
CDR3nt: TGTGCCAGCAGCCTAAAAAGGGGGACTGAAGCTTTCTTT

v_gene: TRBV5-1
d_gene: TRBD1
j_gene: TRBJ2-5
abundance: NA
CDR3aa: CASIPSSDRAQETQYF
CDR3nt: TGCGCCAGCATCCCCTCTTCGGACAGGGCCCAAGAGACCCAGTACTTC

v_gene: TRBV7-9
d_gene: NA
j_gene: TRBJ2-5
abundance: NA
CDR3aa: CASSSWGEQETQYF
CDR3nt: TGTGCCAGCAGTTCCTGGGGGGAACAAGAGACCCAGTACTTC

v_gene: TRBV30
d_gene: TRBD1
j_gene: TRBJ1-6
abundance: NA
CDR3aa: CAWSVQQGANYNSPLHF
CDR3nt: TGTGCCTGGAGTGTACAGCAGGGGGCGAATTATAATTCACCCCTCCACTTT

v_gene: TRBV27
d_gene: TRBD1
j_gene: TRBJ2-7
abundance: once
CDR3aa: CASSDTPGQGTDEQYF
CDR3nt: TGTGCCAGCTCCGACACCCCGGGACAGGGAACTGACGAGCAGTACTTC

v_gene: TRBV6-1
d_gene: TRBD1
j_gene: TRBJ1-2
abundance: NA
CDR3aa: CASSEGTGGADGYTF
CDR3nt: TGTGCCAGCAGTGAAGGGACAGGGGGCGCGGATGGCTACACCTTC

v_gene: TRBV5-1
d_gene: TRBD2
j_gene: TRBJ2-3
abundance: NA
CDR3aa: CASSFQTSGRASDTQYF
CDR3nt: TGCGCCAGCAGCTTCCAGACTAGCGGGAGGGCCTCAGATACGCAGTATTTT

v_gene: TRBV18
d_gene: TRBD2
j_gene: TRBJ2-3
abundance: NA
CDR3aa: CASSPSGSSGDTQYF
CDR3nt: TGTGCCAGCTCACCAAGCGGGAGCTCAGGGGATACGCAGTATTTT

v_gene: TRBV11-2
d_gene: NA
j_gene: TRBJ2-3
abundance: NA
CDR3aa: CASSHPGHSTDTQYF
CDR3nt: TGTGCCAGCAGCCATCCGGGACACAGCACAGATACGCAGTATTTT

v_gene: TRBV11-2
d_gene: TRBD1
j_gene: TRBJ1-4
abundance: NA
CDR3aa: CASSPDRALYEKLFF
CDR3nt: TGTGCCAGCAGTCCCGACAGGGCCTTATATGAAAAACTGTTTTTT

v_gene: TRBV18
d_gene: TRBD1
j_gene: TRBJ1-1
abundance: NA
CDR3aa: CASSSTGGNTEAFF
CDR3nt: TGTGCCAGCTCAAGCACAGGGGGCAACACTGAAGCTTTCTTT

v_gene: TRBV28
d_gene: NA
j_gene: TRBJ1-5
abundance: NA
CDR3aa: CASSLRGYGNQPQHF
CDR3nt: TGTGCCAGCAGTTTAAGGGGGTATGGCAATCAGCCCCAGCATTTT

v_gene: TRBV10-3
d_gene: NA
j_gene: TRBJ1-2
abundance: NA
CDR3aa: CAISEGTGSGYTF
CDR3nt: TGTGCCATCAGTGAGGGTACAGGTTCTGGCTACACCTTC

v_gene: TRBV28
d_gene: TRBD1
j_gene: TRBJ1-2
abundance: NA
CDR3aa: CASSSRQGGAWDYGYTF
CDR3nt: TGTGCCAGCAGTTCCCGACAGGGTGGGGCGTGGGACTATGGCTACACCTTC

v_gene: TRBV27
d_gene: NA
j_gene: TRBJ2-5
abundance: NA
CDR3aa: CASGTLQETQYF
CDR3nt: TGTGCCAGCGGGACTTTACAAGAGACCCAGTACTTC

v_gene: TRBV27
d_gene: NA
j_gene: TRBJ1-2
abundance: NA
CDR3aa: CASSFSGRGVYGYTF
CDR3nt: TGTGCCAGCAGTTTTAGTGGCAGGGGAGTCTATGGCTACACCTTC

v_gene: TRBV12-5
d_gene: TRBD2
j_gene: TRBJ2-7
abundance: NA
CDR3aa: CASGLVLGGPGEQYF
CDR3nt: TGTGCTAGTGGTTTGGTATTGGGAGGGCCGGGGGAGCAGTACTTC